This T cell receptor beta chain was sequenced for a study of regulatory T cells in long-lasting Graves disease. Study-wide findings and caveats: Samples came from peripheral blood alone, without thyroid tissue. Among persistent patients, a larger number of public clonotypes were shared (around 2,700) than among newly diagnosed patients (about 950).

In its sample, this clonotype was seen a few times. The antigen remains unidentified. This CDR3 spans 14 amino acids. Trimming removed 2 bases from V and 0 bases from J, with 8 bases in between. Germline CDR1 reads SGHRS; CDR2 reads YFSETQ. Assembly of TCR beta libraries relied on iRepertoire HTBI primers together with Arm-PCR of CDR3 regions. TCRdb redid the calling of the multiplex PCR reads with MiXCR, one entry per CDR3 protein. This repertoire shows 400,000 to 450,000 distinct CDR3 sequences, 16% found once; its top ten account for about 10%. Time point reported: newly diagnosed GD, antithyroid drugs for less than 3 months. From PBMCs, RNA was extracted and then used to make the TCR library. These same data were also listed under a study on T cells in Graves' hyperthyroidism and ophthalmopathy.

The sequence came from a woman aged 30 to 39 with Graves disease. The rearrangement links TRBV5-1 to TRBJ2-5; D remains ambiguous. The material was peripheral blood mononuclear cells (PBMCs), obtained at new diagnosis, from a patient treated with antithyroid drugs. CDR3 coding DNA: TGCGCCAGCAGCTTAAATCCGTACCAAGAGACCCAGTACTTC. Residues: CASSLNPYQETQYF. Looking up the rest from reference TRBV5-1 and TRBJ2-5 gives the full variable domain: KAGVTQTPRYLIKTRGQQVTLSCSPISGHRSVSWYQQTPGQGLQFLFEYFSETQRNKGNFPGRFSGRQFSNSRSEMNVSTLELGDSALYLCASSLNPYQETQYFGPGTRLLVL.